This T cell receptor (beta chain) was sequenced in a study of blood T cell repertoires in COVID-19. Study as a whole: The United States, Italy and Spain supplied acute and convalescent COVID-19 samples. PBMCs, B-cell-depleted T cells, or T cells provided the cDNA or gDNA that made up the material.

Authors' analysis steps: Researchers report that nucleated cell counts were estimated from reference gene primer amplification. Clones were sequenced by immunoSEQ multiplex PCR, and TCRdb holds only the in-frame ones, with some missing. V, J and clone size derive from that table, while D and trimming were established from the DNA sequence. This table has about 33,000 clones, roughly 85% appearing once. The TCR sequence derives from a man in his 60s with active COVID-19. The sequenced material came from peripheral blood.

The CDR3 loop reads CATSDSTSGSTDTQYF. CDR3 nucleotides: TGTGCCACCAGTGATTCGACTAGCGGCAGCACAGATACGCAGTATTTT. The gene calls are TRBV24-1 and TRBJ2-3; 9 bases agree with TRBD2. Germline V gene sequence: CDR1 KGHDR, CDR2 SFDVKD. The CDR3 loop spans 16 amino acids. J gave up 0 bases and V 2 bases, and 2 bases lay outside the gene matches.